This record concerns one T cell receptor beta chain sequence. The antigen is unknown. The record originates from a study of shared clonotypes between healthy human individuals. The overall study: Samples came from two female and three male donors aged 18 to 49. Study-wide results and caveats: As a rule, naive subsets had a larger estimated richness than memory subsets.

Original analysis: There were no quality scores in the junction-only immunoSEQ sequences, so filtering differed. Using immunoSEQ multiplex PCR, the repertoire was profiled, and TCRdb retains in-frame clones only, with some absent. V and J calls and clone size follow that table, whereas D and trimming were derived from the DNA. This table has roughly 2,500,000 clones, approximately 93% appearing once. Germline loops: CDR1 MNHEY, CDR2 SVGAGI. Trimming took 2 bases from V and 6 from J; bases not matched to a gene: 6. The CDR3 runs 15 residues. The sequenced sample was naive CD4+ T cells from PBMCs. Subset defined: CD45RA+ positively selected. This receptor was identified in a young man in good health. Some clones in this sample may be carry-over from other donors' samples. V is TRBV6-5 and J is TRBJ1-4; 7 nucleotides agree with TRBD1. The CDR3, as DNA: TGTGCCAGCAGTTACGAGTTGGGACAGTATGAAAAACTGTTTTTT. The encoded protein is CASSYELGQYEKLFF.